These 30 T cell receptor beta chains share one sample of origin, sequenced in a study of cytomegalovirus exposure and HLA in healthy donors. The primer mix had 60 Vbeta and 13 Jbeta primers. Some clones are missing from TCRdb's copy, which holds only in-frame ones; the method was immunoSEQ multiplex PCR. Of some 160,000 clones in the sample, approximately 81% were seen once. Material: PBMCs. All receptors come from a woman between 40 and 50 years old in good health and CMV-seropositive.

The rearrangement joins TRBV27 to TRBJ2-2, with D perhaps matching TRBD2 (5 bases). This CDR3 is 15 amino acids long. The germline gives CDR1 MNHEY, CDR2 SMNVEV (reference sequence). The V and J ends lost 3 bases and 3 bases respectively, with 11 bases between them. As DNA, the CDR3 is TGTGCCAGCAGTTTTAGGACTGGCTACACCGGGGAGCTGTTTTTT. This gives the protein CASSFRTGYTGELFF.

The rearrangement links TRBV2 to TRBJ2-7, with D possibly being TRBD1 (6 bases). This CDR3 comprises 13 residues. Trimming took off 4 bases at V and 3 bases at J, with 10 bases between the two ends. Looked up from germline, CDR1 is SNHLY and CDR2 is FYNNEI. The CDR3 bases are TGTGCCAGCAGTGGGCCCAGGGGCTACGAGCAGTACTTC. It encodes CASSGPRGYEQYF.

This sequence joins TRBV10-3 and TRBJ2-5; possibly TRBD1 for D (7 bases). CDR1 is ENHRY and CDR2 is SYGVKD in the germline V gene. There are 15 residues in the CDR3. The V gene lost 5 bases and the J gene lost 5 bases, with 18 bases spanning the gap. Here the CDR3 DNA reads TGTGCCATCAGTCCGTCGGCAGGGGGGAGGGAGACCCAGTACTTC. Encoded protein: CAISPSAGGRETQYF.

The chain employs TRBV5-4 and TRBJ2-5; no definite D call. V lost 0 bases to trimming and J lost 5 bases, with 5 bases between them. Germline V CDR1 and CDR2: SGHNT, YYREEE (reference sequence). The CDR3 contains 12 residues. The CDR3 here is CASSLAGETQYF. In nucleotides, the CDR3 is TGTGCCAGCAGCTTGGCCGGGGAGACCCAGTACTTC.

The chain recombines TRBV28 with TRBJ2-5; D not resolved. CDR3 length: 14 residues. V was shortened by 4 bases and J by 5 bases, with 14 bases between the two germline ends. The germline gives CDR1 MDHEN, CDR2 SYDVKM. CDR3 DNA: TGTGCCAGCAGTTCGACTCCGCTTGCGGAGACCCAGTACTTC. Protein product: CASSSTPLAETQYF.

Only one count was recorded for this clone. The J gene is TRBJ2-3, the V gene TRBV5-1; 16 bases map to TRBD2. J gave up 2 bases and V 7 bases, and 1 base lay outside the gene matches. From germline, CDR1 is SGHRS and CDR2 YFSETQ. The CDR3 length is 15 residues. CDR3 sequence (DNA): TGCGCCAGCGGGACTAGCGGGGGGGTCACAGATACGCAGTATTTT. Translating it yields CASGTSGGVTDTQYF. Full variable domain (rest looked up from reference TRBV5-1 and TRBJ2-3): KAGVTQTPRYLIKTRGQQVTLSCSPISGHRSVSWYQQTPGQGLQFLFEYFSETQRNKGNFPGRFSGRQFSNSRSEMNVSTLELGDSALYLCASGTSGGVTDTQYFGPGTRLTVL.

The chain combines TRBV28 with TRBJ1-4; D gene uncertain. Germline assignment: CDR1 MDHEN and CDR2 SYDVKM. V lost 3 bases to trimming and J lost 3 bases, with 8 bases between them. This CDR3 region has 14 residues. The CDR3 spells CASSLPAANEKLFF. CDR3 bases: TGTGCCAGCAGTTTGCCCGCAGCTAATGAAAAACTGTTTTTT.

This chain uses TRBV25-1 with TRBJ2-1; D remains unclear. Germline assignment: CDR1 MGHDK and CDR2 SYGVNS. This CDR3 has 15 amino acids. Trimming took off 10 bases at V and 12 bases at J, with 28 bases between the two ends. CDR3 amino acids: CATTLFDPGVDGQFF. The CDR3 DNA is TGTGCCACCACCCTTTTCGACCCCGGAGTGGATGGGCAGTTCTTC.

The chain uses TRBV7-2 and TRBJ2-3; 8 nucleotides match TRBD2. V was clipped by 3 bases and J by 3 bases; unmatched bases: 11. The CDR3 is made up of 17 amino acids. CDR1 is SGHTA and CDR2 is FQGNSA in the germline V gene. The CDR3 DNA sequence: TGTGCCAGCAGCTTCTTTCGTGGGGGCGGGGGGACAGATACGCAGTATTTT. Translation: CASSFFRGGGGTDTQYF.

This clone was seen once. CDR3 DNA: TGTGCCAGCAGCTTGAGTTCGCCAGGGGCCTTCTATGGCTACACCTTC. It is translated as CASSLSSPGAFYGYTF. The chain employs TRBV5-4 and TRBJ1-2; perhaps TRBD1 as D (6 bases). The CDR3 has 16 residues. The V end was cut by 1 base, the J end by 4 bases, with 17 bases between. In germline, CDR1 is SGHNT, CDR2 YYREEE (reference sequence).

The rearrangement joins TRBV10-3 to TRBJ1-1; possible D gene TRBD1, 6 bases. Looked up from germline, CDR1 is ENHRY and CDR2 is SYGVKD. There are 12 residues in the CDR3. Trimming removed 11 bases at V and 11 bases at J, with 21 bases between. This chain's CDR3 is CAGMEGGLGAFF. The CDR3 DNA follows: TGTGCCGGAATGGAAGGGGGTCTGGGCGCTTTCTTT.

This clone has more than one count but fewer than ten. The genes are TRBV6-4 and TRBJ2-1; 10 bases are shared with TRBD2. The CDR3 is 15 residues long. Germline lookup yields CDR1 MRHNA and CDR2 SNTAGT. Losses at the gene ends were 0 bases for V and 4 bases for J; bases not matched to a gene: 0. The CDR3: CASSDSAGGYNEQFF. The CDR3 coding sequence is TGTGCCAGCAGTGACTCAGCGGGAGGGTACAATGAGCAGTTCTTC.

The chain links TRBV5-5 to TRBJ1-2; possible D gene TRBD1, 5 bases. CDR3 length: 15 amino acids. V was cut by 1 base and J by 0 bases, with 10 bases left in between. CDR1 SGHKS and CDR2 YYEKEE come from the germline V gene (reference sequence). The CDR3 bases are TGTGCCAGCAGCTTGAGGGCAGGGTCTAACTATGGCTACACCTTC. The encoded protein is CASSLRAGSNYGYTF.

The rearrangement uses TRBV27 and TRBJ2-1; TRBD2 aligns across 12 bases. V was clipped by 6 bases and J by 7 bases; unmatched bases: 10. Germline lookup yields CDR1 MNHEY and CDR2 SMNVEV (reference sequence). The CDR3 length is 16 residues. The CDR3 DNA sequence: TGTGCCAGCAGCCCATCCACTAGCGGGAGGTCAAATGAGCAGTTCTTC. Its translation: CASSPSTSGRSNEQFF.

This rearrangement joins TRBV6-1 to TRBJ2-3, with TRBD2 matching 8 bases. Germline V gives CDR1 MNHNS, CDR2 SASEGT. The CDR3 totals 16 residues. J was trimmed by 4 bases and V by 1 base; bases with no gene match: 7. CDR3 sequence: CASSEDGGAGADTQYF. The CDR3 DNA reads TGTGCCAGCAGTGAAGACGGGGGAGCGGGGGCAGATACGCAGTATTTT.

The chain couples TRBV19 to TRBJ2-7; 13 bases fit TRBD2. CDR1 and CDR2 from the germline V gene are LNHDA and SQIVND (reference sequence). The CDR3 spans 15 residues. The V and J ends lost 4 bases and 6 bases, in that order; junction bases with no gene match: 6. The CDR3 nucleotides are TGTGCCAGTAGTACGAAGACTAGCGGGGGGCCCGAGCAGTACTTC. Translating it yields CASSTKTSGGPEQYF.

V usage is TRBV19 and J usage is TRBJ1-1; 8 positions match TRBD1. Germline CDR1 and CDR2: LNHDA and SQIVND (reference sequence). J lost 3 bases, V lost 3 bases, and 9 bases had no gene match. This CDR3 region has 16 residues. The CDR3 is CASSIGRGLWDTEAFF. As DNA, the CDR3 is TGTGCCAGTAGTATCGGCAGGGGGCTTTGGGACACTGAAGCTTTCTTT.

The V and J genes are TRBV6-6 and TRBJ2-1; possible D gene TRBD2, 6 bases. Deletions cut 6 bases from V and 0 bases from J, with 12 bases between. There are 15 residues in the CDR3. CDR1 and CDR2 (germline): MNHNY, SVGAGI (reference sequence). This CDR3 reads CASRILASSYNEQFF. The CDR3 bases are TGTGCCAGCAGAATACTAGCCAGCTCCTACAATGAGCAGTTCTTC.

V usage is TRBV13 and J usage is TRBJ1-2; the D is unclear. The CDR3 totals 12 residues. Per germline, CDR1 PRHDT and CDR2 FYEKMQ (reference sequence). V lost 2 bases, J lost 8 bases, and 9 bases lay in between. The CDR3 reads CASSLSSGGYTF. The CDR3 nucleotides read TGTGCCAGCAGCTTAAGTTCAGGAGGCTACACCTTC.

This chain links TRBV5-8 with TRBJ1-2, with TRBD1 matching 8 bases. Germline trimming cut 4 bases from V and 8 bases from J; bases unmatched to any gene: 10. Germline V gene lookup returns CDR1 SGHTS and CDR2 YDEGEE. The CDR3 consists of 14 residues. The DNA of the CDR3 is TGTGCCAGCAGCAACCCGGACAGGGCCCTGGGCTACACCTTC. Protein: CASSNPDRALGYTF.

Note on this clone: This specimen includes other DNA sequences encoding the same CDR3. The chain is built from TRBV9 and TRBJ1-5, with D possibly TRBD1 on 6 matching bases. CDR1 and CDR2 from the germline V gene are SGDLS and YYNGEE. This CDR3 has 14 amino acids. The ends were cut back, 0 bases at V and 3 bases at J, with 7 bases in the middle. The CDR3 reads CASSVGTVNQPQHF. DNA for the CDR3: TGTGCCAGCAGCGTAGGGACAGTCAATCAGCCCCAGCATTTT.

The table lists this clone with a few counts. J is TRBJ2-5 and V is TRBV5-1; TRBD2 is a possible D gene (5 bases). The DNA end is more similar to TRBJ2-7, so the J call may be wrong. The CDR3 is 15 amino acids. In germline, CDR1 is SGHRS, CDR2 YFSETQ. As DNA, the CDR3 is TGCGCCAGCAGCCCGGGCGAAGGGAGACTCTACGAGCAGTACTTC. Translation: CASSPGEGRLYEQYF.

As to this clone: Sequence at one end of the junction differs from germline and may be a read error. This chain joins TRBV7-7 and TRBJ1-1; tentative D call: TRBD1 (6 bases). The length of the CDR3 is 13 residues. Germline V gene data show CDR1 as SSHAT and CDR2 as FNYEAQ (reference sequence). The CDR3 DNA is TGTGCTAGCAGCTTTGACAGGACCACTGAAGCTTTCTTT. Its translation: CASSFDRTTEAFF.

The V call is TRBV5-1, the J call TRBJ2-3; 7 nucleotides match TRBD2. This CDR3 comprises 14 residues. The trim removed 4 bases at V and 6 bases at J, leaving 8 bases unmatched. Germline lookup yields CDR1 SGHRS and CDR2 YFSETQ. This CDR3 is CASSTKLAYDTQYF. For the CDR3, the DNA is TGCGCCAGCAGCACAAAACTAGCGTACGATACGCAGTATTTT.

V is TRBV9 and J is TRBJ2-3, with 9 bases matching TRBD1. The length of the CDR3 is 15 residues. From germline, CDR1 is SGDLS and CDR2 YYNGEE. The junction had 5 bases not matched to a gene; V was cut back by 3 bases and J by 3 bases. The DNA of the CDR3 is TGTGCCAGCAGCGGAATACAGGGGGCTACAGATACGCAGTATTTT. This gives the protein CASSGIQGATDTQYF.

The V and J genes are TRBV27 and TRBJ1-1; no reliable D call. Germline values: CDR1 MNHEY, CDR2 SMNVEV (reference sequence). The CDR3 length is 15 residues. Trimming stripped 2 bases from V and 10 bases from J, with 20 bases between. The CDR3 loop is CASSLRNDAFLGAFF. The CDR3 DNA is TGTGCCAGCAGTTTACGCAATGACGCTTTCCTAGGAGCTTTCTTT.

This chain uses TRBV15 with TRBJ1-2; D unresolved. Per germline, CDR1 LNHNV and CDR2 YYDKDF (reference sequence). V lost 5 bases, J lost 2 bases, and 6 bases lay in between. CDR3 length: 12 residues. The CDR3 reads CATSAANYGYTF. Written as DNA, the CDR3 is TGTGCCACCAGCGCGGCAAACTATGGCTACACCTTC.

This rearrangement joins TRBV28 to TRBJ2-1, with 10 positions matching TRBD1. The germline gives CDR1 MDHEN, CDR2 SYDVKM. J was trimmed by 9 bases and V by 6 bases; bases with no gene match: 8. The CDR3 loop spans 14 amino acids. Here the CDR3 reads CASSPGTGEGEQFF. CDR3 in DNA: TGTGCCAGCAGCCCCGGGACAGGGGAAGGTGAGCAGTTCTTC.

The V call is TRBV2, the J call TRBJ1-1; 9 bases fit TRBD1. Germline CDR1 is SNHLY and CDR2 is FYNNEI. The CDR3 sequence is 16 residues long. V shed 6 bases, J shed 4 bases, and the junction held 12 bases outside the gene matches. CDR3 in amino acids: CASRAGTGSRVTEAFF. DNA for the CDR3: TGTGCCAGCAGAGCCGGGACAGGGTCGCGGGTCACTGAAGCTTTCTTT.

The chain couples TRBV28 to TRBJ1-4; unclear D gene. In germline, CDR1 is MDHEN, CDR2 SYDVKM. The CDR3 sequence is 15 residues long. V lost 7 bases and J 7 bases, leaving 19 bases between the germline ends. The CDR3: CASTMWEAGGEKLFF. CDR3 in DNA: TGTGCCAGCACCATGTGGGAGGCAGGCGGTGAAAAACTGTTTTTT.